These 19 T cell receptor beta chains originate from one sample sequenced in a study of blood T cell repertoires in COVID-19. The data were produced by immunoSEQ multiplex PCR, yet TCRdb's version contains in-frame clones alone and is incomplete. Of roughly 220,000 clones listed, approximately 90% were seen once; the top ten hold over 3%. Sequencing was performed on PBMCs or T cells enriched from blood (not recorded which). Every receptor here comes from a woman in her forties with acute COVID-19.

This chain links TRBV12-3 or TRBV12-4 with TRBJ2-2; 7 bases fit TRBD1. CDR3 length equals 13 residues. The trim removed 9 bases at V and 4 bases at J, leaving 5 bases unmatched. CDR3 coding DNA: TGTGCCAGTTCTGGGACAGCCACCGGGGAGCTGTTTTTT. Protein product: CASSGTATGELFF.

The chain is built from TRBV5-1 and TRBJ1-2; D is perhaps TRBD1 (5 bases). Looked up from germline, CDR1 is SGHRS and CDR2 is YFSETQ. Trimming took off 4 bases at V and 8 bases at J, with 9 bases between the two ends. This CDR3 comprises 11 residues. The CDR3 sequence: CASSPGEGYTF. The DNA of the CDR3 is TGCGCCAGCAGCCCGGGGGAAGGCTACACCTTC.

The J gene is TRBJ1-4, the V gene TRBV19; the D is unclear. This CDR3 spans 16 amino acids. Trimming shortened V by 7 bases and J by 0 bases, and 15 bases separated the two germline ends. CDR1 is LNHDA and CDR2 is SQIVND in the germline V gene (reference sequence). CDR3 protein: CASTYSRGSTNEKLFF. As DNA, the CDR3 is TGTGCCAGTACCTATTCCCGGGGATCAACTAATGAAAAACTGTTTTTT.

This chain connects TRBV27 to TRBJ1-6; 8 bases fit TRBD1. The CDR3 loop spans 16 amino acids. J lost 4 bases, V lost 6 bases, and 8 bases had no gene match. CDR1 and CDR2 (germline): MNHEY, SMNVEV (reference sequence). CDR3 sequence reads: CASRPDRDSYNSPLHF. The CDR3 nucleotides read TGTGCCAGCAGACCGGACAGGGATTCGTATAATTCACCCCTCCACTTT.

The V gene is TRBV24-1, the J gene TRBJ1-2; D gene unclear. V was trimmed by 1 base and J by 2 bases, leaving 10 bases between them. Germline lookup yields CDR1 KGHDR and CDR2 SFDVKD. This CDR3 region has 15 residues. The CDR3 reads CATSDFREGNYGYTF. CDR3 DNA: TGTGCCACCAGTGATTTTCGGGAAGGGAACTATGGCTACACCTTC.

V and J are TRBV6-5 and TRBJ1-1; unclear D gene. Germline CDR1 is MNHEY and CDR2 is SVGAGI. Trimming took 1 base from V and 4 from J, leaving 13 bases between them. The CDR3 contains 15 residues. CDR3 sequence: CASSYFGEMVTEAFF. For the CDR3, the DNA is TGTGCCAGCAGTTACTTTGGAGAAATGGTCACTGAAGCTTTCTTT.

This clone came up once. This chain links TRBV5-5 with TRBJ1-2; no reliable D call. Trimming cost V 5 bases and J 0 bases, with 8 bases left between them. The CDR3 totals 13 residues. CDR1 and CDR2 from the germline V gene are SGHKS and YYEKEE (reference sequence). As DNA, the CDR3 is TGTGCCAGCAGGAGGGCTACTAACTATGGCTACACCTTC. Protein sequence: CASRRATNYGYTF.

In this sample, this clone turned up once. The chain carries TRBV6-1 and TRBJ1-3, with D unclear. With 2 bases removed from V and 0 bases from J, the gap between germline ends came to 5 bases. Germline CDR1 reads MNHNS; CDR2 reads SASEGT. This CDR3 is 14 amino acids long. The CDR3 here is CASSEQYSGNTIYF. The CDR3, as DNA: TGTGCCAGCAGTGAACAGTACTCTGGAAACACCATATATTTT.

Details on this clone: The sample holds other DNA sequences that translate to the same CDR3. V gene TRBV5-1 combines with J gene TRBJ2-2; possibly TRBD1 for D (5 bases). Looked up from germline, CDR1 is SGHRS and CDR2 is YFSETQ. With 0 bases removed from V and 6 bases from J, the gap between germline ends came to 12 bases. There are 15 residues in the CDR3. CDR3 sequence reads: CASSLGQGAAGELFF. In DNA form, the CDR3 reads TGCGCCAGCAGCTTGGGGCAGGGCGCTGCCGGGGAGCTGTTTTTT.

This chain connects TRBV3-1 (or the pseudogene TRBV3-2) to TRBJ1-2; no reliable D call. Germline lookup yields CDR1 LGHDT and CDR2 YNNKEL (reference sequence). The CDR3 totals 13 residues. V was trimmed by 0 bases and J by 6 bases, leaving 8 bases between them. This CDR3 reads CASSQEEGHGYTF. CDR3 bases: TGTGCCAGCAGCCAAGAAGAGGGTCATGGCTACACCTTC.

The gene calls are TRBV5-1 and TRBJ2-3, with 8 bases that match TRBD2. V lost 2 bases and J lost 4; bases outside the gene matches: 6. Germline loops: CDR1 SGHRS, CDR2 YFSETQ. The CDR3 contains 15 residues. Here the CDR3 DNA reads TGCGCCAGCAGCTTTGGCGGGGGGCAGGCAGATACGCAGTATTTT. It codes for CASSFGGGQADTQYF. Full variable domain (missing parts from reference TRBV5-1 and TRBJ2-3): KAGVTQTPRYLIKTRGQQVTLSCSPISGHRSVSWYQQTPGQGLQFLFEYFSETQRNKGNFPGRFSGRQFSNSRSEMNVSTLELGDSALYLCASSFGGGQADTQYFGPGTRLTVL.

The genes are TRBV29-1 and TRBJ2-7; TRBD2 agrees at 12 bases. This CDR3 has 16 amino acids. CDR1 is SQVTM and CDR2 is ANQGSEA in the germline V gene. The junction had 9 bases not matched to a gene; V was cut back by 6 bases and J by 0 bases. The CDR3 here is CSVRGLAGSSSYEQYF. In nucleotides, the CDR3 is TGCAGCGTACGTGGACTAGCGGGGAGTAGCTCCTACGAGCAGTACTTC.

In nucleotides, the CDR3 is TGCAGCGCCTCGACAGGGGGCAATCAGCCCCAGCATTTT. Its translation is CSASTGGNQPQHF. The V gene is TRBV29-1, the J gene TRBJ1-5; TRBD1 aligns across 8 bases. In germline, CDR1 is SQVTM, CDR2 ANQGSEA. V shed 7 bases and J 2 bases; nucleotides not matched to a gene: 4. CDR3 length: 13 residues.

The CDR3, as DNA: TGTGCCACCCGAACAGGGGGCGGCAATCAGCCCCAGCATTTT. Translating gives CATRTGGGNQPQHF. The chain uses TRBV27 and TRBJ1-5; 9 nucleotides line up with TRBD1. The germline CDR1 and CDR2 sequences are MNHEY and SMNVEV (reference sequence). With V trimmed by 10 bases and J by 2 bases, 6 bases remained unmatched. CDR3 size: 14 residues.

This chain joins TRBV14 and TRBJ2-5, with D possibly being TRBD1 (5 bases). With 7 bases removed from V and 0 bases from J, the gap between germline ends came to 9 bases. Germline-derived CDR1 and CDR2 are SGHDN and FVKESK. CDR3 length equals 13 residues. CDR3 loop: CASNKGYQETQYF. The CDR3 coding sequence is TGTGCCAGCAACAAGGGGTACCAAGAGACCCAGTACTTC.

This chain's CDR3 is CASSAAGVNTGELFF. CDR3 coding DNA: TGTGCCAGCAGCGCGGCGGGGGTAAACACCGGGGAGCTGTTTTTT. The chain uses TRBV9 and TRBJ2-2; TRBD2 agrees at 7 bases. The CDR3 length is 15 residues. J was trimmed by 2 bases and V by 3 bases; bases with no gene match: 4. Germline V lookup: CDR1 SGDLS, CDR2 YYNGEE.

The V gene is TRBV2, the J gene TRBJ2-1, with 8 bases identical to TRBD2. The length of the CDR3 is 16 residues. Germline V gives CDR1 SNHLY, CDR2 FYNNEI. Trimming removed 4 bases from V and 3 bases from J; junction bases left unmatched: 8. The CDR3 loop reads CASSAIGLALYNEQFF. CDR3 sequence (DNA): TGTGCCAGCAGTGCCATTGGACTAGCCCTCTACAATGAGCAGTTCTTC.

The V and J genes are TRBV4-1 and TRBJ2-1; D possibly corresponds to TRBD2 (5 bases). The V and J ends lost 1 base and 3 bases respectively, with 19 bases between them. From germline, CDR1 is MGHRA and CDR2 YSYEKL. The length of the CDR3 is 18 residues. The CDR3 loop is CASSQGLLGKTIYNEQFF. The CDR3 bases are TGCGCCAGCAGCCAAGGACTACTTGGGAAAACTATCTACAATGAGCAGTTCTTC.

This clone was detected only a few times. The chain is built from TRBV2 and TRBJ2-3; 8 positions match TRBD2. After removal of 1 base from V and 0 bases from J, the junction contained 9 bases not matched to a gene. Per germline, CDR1 SNHLY and CDR2 FYNNEI. This CDR3 has 18 residues. This chain's CDR3 is CASSEVGTRGGSTDTQYF. In nucleotides, the CDR3 is TGTGCCAGCAGTGAAGTCGGGACCCGGGGGGGGAGCACAGATACGCAGTATTTT.